This is a list of T cell receptor beta chains from one sample in a study of shared clonotypes between healthy human individuals. Using immunoSEQ multiplex PCR, the repertoire was profiled, and TCRdb retains in-frame clones only, with some absent. Of approximately 1.9 million clones in the sample, just over 90% were seen once. The sequenced material came from naive CD8+ T cells from PBMCs. The source of these receptors is a man between 18 and 29 years old in good health. Some clones in this sample may be carry-over from other donors' samples. CDR3s include the opening cysteine and the closing phenylalanine or tryptophan. D genes are given only for firm matches. Not every row has a clone size; where given, it reads once, few, many or a size class.

V,J,D,size,CDR3,DNA
TRBV19,TRBJ2-7,TRBD1,.,CASGDRGSYEQYF,TGTGCCAGTGGGGACAGGGGGTCCTACGAGCAGTACTTC
TRBV14,TRBJ2-7,.,once,CASSQDGRLYEQYF,TGTGCCAGCAGCCAAGATGGCCGACTCTACGAGCAGTACTTC
TRBV6-5,TRBJ2-1,.,.,CASSYSIEGEDEQFF,TGTGCCAGCAGTTACTCGATAGAGGGGGAGGATGAGCAGTTCTTC
TRBV9,TRBJ2-7,TRBD1,.,CASSTRQGANEQYF,TGTGCCAGCAGCACACGACAGGGGGCGAACGAGCAGTACTTC
TRBV4-1,TRBJ2-7,.,.,CASRGAGPSYEQYF,TGCGCCAGCAGGGGTGCGGGGCCCTCCTACGAGCAGTACTTC
TRBV7-9,TRBJ1-5,.,.,CASSLESDSQPQHF,TGTGCCAGCAGCTTAGAGTCGGACAGTCAGCCCCAGCATTTT
TRBV10-1,TRBJ1-6,TRBD1,.,CASRGDRNSPLHF,TGCGCCAGCCGAGGGGACAGAAATTCACCCCTCCACTTT
TRBV28,TRBJ1-6,.,.,CASSLESSYNSPLHF,TGTGCCAGCAGCCTAGAGAGCTCCTATAATTCACCCCTCCACTTT
TRBV2,TRBJ2-7,TRBD1,.,CASSMGQGYEQYF,TGTGCCAGCAGTATGGGACAGGGGTACGAGCAGTACTTC
TRBV5-4,TRBJ1-1,TRBD1,.,CASSPGQINTEAFF,TGTGCCAGCAGCCCGGGACAGATTAACACTGAAGCTTTCTTT
TRBV9,TRBJ2-2,TRBD2,.,CASSLRGSSGTGELFF,TGTGCCAGCAGCCTAAGAGGCTCTAGCGGCACCGGGGAGCTGTTTTTT
TRBV19,TRBJ2-1,.,.,CASSIGYNEQFF,TGTGCCAGTAGTATCGGCTACAATGAGCAGTTCTTC
TRBV27,TRBJ1-5,.,.,CASSLYVGSAQHF,TGTGCCAGCAGTTTATACGTCGGGAGCGCCCAGCATTTT
TRBV19,TRBJ2-1,TRBD2,few,CASSSGRKYEQFF,TGTGCCAGTAGTAGCGGGAGAAAATATGAGCAGTTCTTC
TRBV10-2,TRBJ1-5,.,few,CASSDQTDSISPQHF,TGCGCCAGCAGTGACCAGACAGATAGCATTTCGCCCCAGCATTTT
TRBV5-1,TRBJ2-5,TRBD1,.,CASSLPGTGEETQYF,TGCGCCAGCAGCTTGCCCGGGACAGGGGAAGAGACCCAGTACTTC
TRBV29-1,TRBJ2-2,TRBD2,.,CSVLAGGGELFF,TGCAGCGTCCTAGCGGGAGGTGGGGAGCTGTTTTTT
TRBV7-3,TRBJ2-3,TRBD2,.,CASSYRQGLAGDTQYF,TGTGCCAGCAGCTATCGTCAAGGACTAGCAGGTGATACGCAGTATTTT
TRBV4-1,TRBJ2-1,.,.,CASSQTRDSEQFF,TGCGCCAGCAGCCAAACCCGGGACTCCGAGCAGTTCTTC